Sequencing of this TCR beta chain was carried out in a study of cytotoxic CD8 clonotypes in ibrutinib-treated CLL. Study summary: Mean values per sample were around 250,000 productive templates and tens of thousands of productive rearrangements.

V dropped 0 bases and J dropped 2 bases, with 4 bases sitting between them. The CDR3 consists of 13 residues. CDR1 and CDR2 (germline): SGHRS, YFSETQ. Study-wide findings and caveats: Sustained-remission and progressing patients diverged in sampling times.

In its sample, this clone was seen a few times. Antigen specificity is unknown. Using immunoSEQ multiplex PCR, the repertoire was profiled, and TCRdb retains in-frame clones only, with some absent. The sample yields roughly 150,000 clones, about three quarters seen once. The source material was PBMCs, sampled after 24 months of ibrutinib treatment. The V and J genes are TRBV5-1 and TRBJ2-3; D uncertain. This clonotype was sampled from a human donor with chronic lymphocytic leukemia. CDR3 residues: CASSLGHTDTQYF. The CDR3 DNA reads TGCGCCAGCAGCTTGGGCCACACAGATACGCAGTATTTT. Looking up the rest from reference TRBV5-1 and TRBJ2-3 gives the full variable domain: KAGVTQTPRYLIKTRGQQVTLSCSPISGHRSVSWYQQTPGQGLQFLFEYFSETQRNKGNFPGRFSGRQFSNSRSEMNVSTLELGDSALYLCASSLGHTDTQYFGPGTRLTVL.